These 31 T cell receptor beta chains share one sample of origin, sequenced in a study of T-cell reconstitution after alpha-beta-depleted transplantation in children. Unique molecular identifiers were incorporated when the TCRbeta library was constructed. TCRdb redid the calling of the PCR reads with MiXCR, one entry per CDR3 protein. The table has some 500,000 distinct CDR3 sequences, about 33% seen once. The starting material was PBMCs from the stem cell graft donor, obtained from the stem cell graft. Source of these receptors: a human donor who donated a stem cell graft to a child with aplastic anemia.

This clonotype has only a few counts. The CDR3 protein is CASYRFAGNTIYF. As DNA, the CDR3 is TGTGCCAGCTACAGATTCGCTGGAAACACCATATATTTT. The V call is TRBV6-1, the J call TRBJ1-3; D is undetermined. There are 13 residues in the CDR3. Germline V CDR1 and CDR2: MNHNS, SASEGT. V was clipped by 8 bases and J by 2 bases, with 10 bases between them.

This clonotype was detected only a few times. V is TRBV7-2 and J is TRBJ1-1, with D tentatively TRBD1 (6 bases). CDR3 length equals 13 residues. With 5 bases removed from V and 5 bases from J, the gap between germline ends came to 12 bases. Germline-derived CDR1 and CDR2 are SGHTA and FQGNSA. The CDR3 sequence is CASSGTGRTEAFF. CDR3 sequence (DNA): TGTGCCAGCAGCGGCACAGGGAGGACTGAAGCTTTCTTT.

The rearrangement joins TRBV5-1 to TRBJ2-5, with D possibly TRBD1 on 6 matching bases. V was shortened by 2 bases and J by 2 bases, with 10 bases between the two germline ends. The germline gives CDR1 SGHRS, CDR2 YFSETQ. There are 14 residues in the CDR3. The CDR3 loop reads CASSLTGQQETQYF. CDR3 nucleotides: TGCGCCAGCAGCTTAACTGGACAGCAAGAGACCCAGTACTTC.

The V and J genes are TRBV5-1 and TRBJ1-6; the D gene is possibly TRBD1 (6 bases). The V and J ends lost 4 bases and 4 bases respectively, with 12 bases between them. Germline V gene lookup returns CDR1 SGHRS and CDR2 YFSETQ. The CDR3 length is 15 residues. The DNA of the CDR3 is TGCGCCAGCAGCCCGGACAGTCAGTATAATTCACCCCTCCACTTT. It is translated as CASSPDSQYNSPLHF.

This clonotype was observed a handful of times. The gene calls are TRBV7-2 and TRBJ2-1; no clear D. With 2 bases removed from V and 4 bases from J, the gap between germline ends came to 9 bases. CDR1 is SGHTA, CDR2 FQGNSA, per germline. The CDR3 runs to 14 residues. The CDR3 sequence: CASSLMGGYNEQFF. CDR3 in DNA: TGTGCCAGCAGCTTAATGGGCGGTTACAATGAGCAGTTCTTC.

This sequence joins TRBV20-1 and TRBJ1-3; 8 nucleotides line up with TRBD1. V lost 3 bases, J lost 2 bases, and 6 bases stayed unmatched. CDR3 size: 15 residues. The V gene's germline CDR1 is DFQATT and CDR2 SNEGSKA (reference sequence). Here the CDR3 reads CSARGTQGAGNTIYF. The CDR3 region has the DNA TGCAGTGCTAGGGGTACACAGGGGGCTGGAAACACCATATATTTT.

The CDR3 loop reads CASSPWRGTDTQYF. CDR3 bases: TGCGCCAGCAGCCCGTGGCGGGGGACAGATACGCAGTATTTT. This chain uses TRBV5-1 with TRBJ2-3; 7 nucleotides match TRBD2. The V gene end was trimmed by 4 bases and the J gene end by 3 bases; junction bases not matched to a gene: 5. The germline gives CDR1 SGHRS, CDR2 YFSETQ. The CDR3 totals 14 residues.

The genes are TRBV27 and TRBJ2-7; D perhaps matches TRBD1 (6 bases). Germline V gene data show CDR1 as MNHEY and CDR2 as SMNVEV (reference sequence). The germline V and J ends were trimmed by 4 bases and 4 bases, with 11 bases remaining between them. The CDR3 extends over 13 amino acids. DNA for the CDR3: TGTGCCAGCAGTTCAGGGGTCCTATACGAGCAGTACTTC. It codes for CASSSGVLYEQYF.

The rearrangement links TRBV4-3 to TRBJ1-4; no clear D gene. The CDR3 is 14 residues long. Germline CDR1 LGHNA, CDR2 YSLEER. V gave up 0 bases and J gave up 7 bases, with 9 bases separating them. The CDR3 nucleotides read TGCGCCAGCAGCCAAGATCAGTATTTTGAAAAACTGTTTTTT. Amino acid sequence: CASSQDQYFEKLFF.

V gene TRBV6-1 combines with J gene TRBJ1-4; a weak D match, TRBD1 (5 bases). The CDR3 consists of 14 residues. V lost 2 bases, J lost 4 bases, and 8 bases lay in between. The germline V gene has CDR1 MNHNS and CDR2 SASEGT. CDR3 in DNA: TGTGCCAGCAGTGAAACACAGGTTAATGAAAAACTGTTTTTT. It translates to CASSETQVNEKLFF.

The chain recombines TRBV11-1 with TRBJ2-5; TRBD2 aligns across 16 bases. Germline trimming cut 2 bases from V and 4 bases from J; bases unmatched to any gene: 13. This CDR3 contains 20 residues. Looked up from germline, CDR1 is SGHAT and CDR2 is FQDESV (reference sequence). The chain's CDR3 is CASSLYTGTSGRDYRETQYF. The CDR3 nucleotides are TGTGCCAGCAGCTTATACACCGGGACTAGCGGGAGGGATTATCGAGAGACCCAGTACTTC.

The chain combines TRBV4-3 with TRBJ2-3, with a weak D call TRBD1 (6 bases). The ends were cut back, 2 bases at V and 1 base at J, with 16 bases in the middle. CDR1 is LGHNA, CDR2 YSLEER, per germline. The CDR3 has 17 amino acids. CDR3 bases: TGCGCCAGCAGCCAACACCACCGGGACACAGGCACAGATACGCAGTATTTT. This sequence encodes CASSQHHRDTGTDTQYF.

The chain links TRBV6-1 to TRBJ2-7, with TRBD1 identical over 12 bases. V shed 5 bases and J 2 bases; nucleotides not matched to a gene: 4. Germline V gene lookup returns CDR1 MNHNS and CDR2 SASEGT. This CDR3 has 15 residues. The CDR3 region is CASSPGQGAAYEQYV. CDR3 coding DNA: TGTGCCAGCAGTCCGGGACAGGGGGCAGCCTACGAGCAGTACGTC.

The V call is TRBV6-2 or TRBV6-3, the J call TRBJ1-1; TRBD1 might be the D (6 bases). The V end lost 0 bases, the J end lost 6 bases, and 11 bases lay between the germline ends. CDR1 and CDR2 from the germline V gene are MNHEY and SVGEGT. The CDR3 extends over 14 amino acids. The CDR3 sequence: CASSYSGGPAEAFF. In DNA, the CDR3 is TGTGCCAGCAGTTACTCGGGGGGGCCGGCTGAAGCTTTCTTT.

The chain is built from TRBV25-1 and TRBJ2-3; D possibly uses TRBD1 or TRBD2 (5 bases each). V lost 6 bases, J lost 14 bases, and 24 bases lay in between. Germline CDR1 MGHDK, CDR2 SYGVNS. This CDR3 contains 14 residues. The CDR3 loop reads CASSLEGASREVYF. The CDR3 nucleotides are TGTGCCAGCAGCCTAGAAGGGGCTAGCAGGGAAGTGTATTTT.

This chain links TRBV5-1 with TRBJ1-1, with TRBD1 matching over 7 bases. The V gene end was trimmed by 0 bases and the J gene end by 1 base; junction bases not matched to a gene: 9. The germline V gene has CDR1 SGHRS and CDR2 YFSETQ. The CDR3 loop spans 17 amino acids. CDR3 nucleotides: TGCGCCAGCAGCTTGGTGCCTCTGGCAGGGGGGAACACTGAAGCTTTCTTT. Translated, it gives CASSLVPLAGGNTEAFF.

This clonotype was seen more than once but under ten times. The V call is TRBV10-3, the J call TRBJ1-2; 7 bases are shared with TRBD1. Trimming took 8 bases from V and 5 from J; bases not matched to a gene: 8. The CDR3 loop spans 13 amino acids. Germline-derived CDR1 and CDR2 are ENHRY and SYGVKD. The CDR3 bases are TGTGCCATCGGCGACAGGGAACCTTATGGCTACACCTTC. Its protein product is CAIGDREPYGYTF.

The chain employs TRBV7-2 and TRBJ1-3; D uncertain. This CDR3 spans 15 amino acids. V dropped 2 bases and J dropped 3 bases, with 11 bases sitting between them. Germline assignment: CDR1 SGHTA and CDR2 FQGNSA. CDR3 nucleotides: TGTGCCAGCAGCTTAAGTTCGGGGATTGGAAACACCATATATTTT. Its translation is CASSLSSGIGNTIYF.

The rearrangement joins TRBV27 to TRBJ1-1, with 7 positions matching TRBD1. V lost 4 bases and J lost 4; bases outside the gene matches: 6. This CDR3 comprises 14 residues. Germline V lookup: CDR1 MNHEY, CDR2 SMNVEV (reference sequence). CDR3 protein: CASSSYRGGTEAFF. The CDR3, as DNA: TGTGCCAGCAGTTCCTACAGGGGAGGCACTGAAGCTTTCTTT.

V and J are TRBV9 and TRBJ2-6; TRBD1 might be the D (5 bases). V lost 4 bases and J 1 base, leaving 12 bases between the germline ends. The CDR3 sequence is 16 residues long. CDR1 and CDR2 from the germline V gene are SGDLS and YYNGEE. The CDR3 DNA sequence: TGTGCCAGCAGCCCAACATCAGGGTCTGGGGCCAACGTCCTGACTTTC. It translates to CASSPTSGSGANVLTF.

This clonotype was counted a few times. This chain links TRBV15 with TRBJ2-2; 7 nucleotides match TRBD2. CDR1 is LNHNV and CDR2 is YYDKDF in the germline V gene (reference sequence). The J segment lost 6 bases and the V segment lost 0 bases, leaving 1 base of the junction unmatched. This CDR3 spans 14 amino acids. In DNA, the CDR3 is TGTGCCACCAGCAGAGATCGGGGGGCCGGGGAGCTGTTTTTT. Translation gives CATSRDRGAGELFF.

This clonotype was counted a few times. The V and J genes are TRBV15 and TRBJ2-5; TRBD1 matches at 10 bases. V dropped 3 bases and J dropped 5; count of bases not matched to a gene: 6. Germline CDR1 reads LNHNV; CDR2 reads YYDKDF (reference sequence). The CDR3 contains 15 residues. CDR3 amino acids: CATSSLTGGRETQYF. The CDR3 DNA reads TGTGCCACCAGCAGTTTGACAGGGGGCAGGGAGACCCAGTACTTC.

V and J are TRBV28 and TRBJ2-1, with a tentative D call TRBD2 (5 bases). V lost 5 bases and J 0 bases, leaving 8 bases between the germline ends. The CDR3 loop spans 14 amino acids. CDR1 is MDHEN and CDR2 is SYDVKM in the germline V gene. CDR3 in amino acids: CASSTGNSYNEQFF. The CDR3 nucleotides are TGTGCCAGCAGTACCGGGAACTCCTACAATGAGCAGTTCTTC. Full variable domain (missing parts from reference TRBV28 and TRBJ2-1): DVKVTQSSRYLVKRTGEKVFLECVQDMDHENMFWYRQDPGLGLRLIYFSYDVKMKEKGDIPEGYSVSREKKERFSLILESASTNQTSMYLCASSTGNSYNEQFFGPGTRLTVL.

This clonotype was observed a few times. V gene TRBV29-1 combines with J gene TRBJ1-5; tentatively, D is TRBD1 (6 bases). The germline V gene encodes CDR1 SQVTM and CDR2 ANQGSEA. Deletions cut 7 bases from V and 3 bases from J, with 13 bases between. CDR3 length: 13 amino acids. The CDR3 bases are TGCAGCGCTGGGGGCAGCTCCAATCAGCCCCAGCATTTT. Encoded protein: CSAGGSSNQPQHF.

The CDR3 DNA is TGTGCCAGTAGTCCGTCCAGGGGCCGCCTTCTAAATCAGCCCCAGCATTTT. Its protein product is CASSPSRGRLLNQPQHF. The V and J genes are TRBV19 and TRBJ1-5; D perhaps matches TRBD1 (6 bases). Germline CDR1 and CDR2: LNHDA and SQIVND (reference sequence). The CDR3 contains 17 residues. Deletions cut 5 bases from V and 4 bases from J, with 21 bases between.

This clonotype was seen only a few times. V and J are TRBV15 and TRBJ2-1; D is perhaps TRBD1 or TRBD2 (6 bases each). The germline V gene has CDR1 LNHNV and CDR2 YYDKDF (reference sequence). Trimming took off 5 bases at V and 7 bases at J, with 12 bases between the two ends. CDR3 length: 13 residues. The CDR3 DNA follows: TGTGCCACCAGCCCCACAGGGAGGAATGAGCAGTTCTTC. Translating gives CATSPTGRNEQFF.

This clonotype was observed a few times. The chain couples TRBV27 to TRBJ2-2, with D perhaps TRBD1 (6 bases). V lost 3 bases to trimming and J lost 10 bases, with 15 bases between them. Germline values: CDR1 MNHEY, CDR2 SMNVEV (reference sequence). This CDR3 region has 14 residues. Here the CDR3 reads CASSFGSGTPELFF. In DNA form, the CDR3 reads TGTGCCAGCAGTTTCGGATCCGGGACACCGGAGCTGTTTTTT.

In DNA, the CDR3 is TGCGCCAGCAGCCGGGGGAGTGGGGATGAGCAGTTCTTC. This encodes CASSRGSGDEQFF. This chain joins TRBV4-3 and TRBJ2-1; D possibly matches TRBD1 or TRBD2 (5 bases each). Germline loops: CDR1 LGHNA, CDR2 YSLEER. The CDR3 extends over 13 amino acids. Trimming shortened V by 4 bases and J by 8 bases, and 12 bases separated the two germline ends.

The rearrangement joins TRBV29-1 to TRBJ1-1, with unresolved D. V dropped 0 bases and J dropped 7 bases, with 15 bases sitting between them. Germline values: CDR1 SQVTM, CDR2 ANQGSEA. CDR3 length: 14 residues. CDR3 nucleotide sequence: TGCAGCGTTGAAGATTGGGAGGCCCCGAATGAAGCTTTCTTT. Its translation is CSVEDWEAPNEAFF.

This clonotype was seen only a few times. The V call is TRBV6-1, the J call TRBJ1-6; TRBD1 matches 8 bases. The germline V gene encodes CDR1 MNHNS and CDR2 SASEGT. V was pared by 7 bases and J by 9 bases, with 11 bases of the junction left unmatched. The CDR3 runs to 15 residues. The CDR3 bases are TGTGCCAGCACTCTACGGGGGACAGGCGGTTCACCCCTCCACTTT. As protein: CASTLRGTGGSPLHF.

The genes are TRBV5-1 and TRBJ1-4; TRBD1 aligns across 7 bases. Germline V CDR1 and CDR2: SGHRS, YFSETQ. The V and J ends lost 4 bases and 3 bases, in that order; junction bases with no gene match: 9. There are 16 residues in the CDR3. The CDR3, as DNA: TGCGCCAGCAGCCCAGGACAGGCCCGGGCTAATGAAAAACTGTTTTTT. This sequence encodes CASSPGQARANEKLFF.